The 22 T cell receptor beta chains given below trace back to one sample, sequenced in a study of blood T cell repertoires in COVID-19. Profiled with immunoSEQ multiplex PCR; TCRdb holds only in-frame clones, not every one. The table shows 140,000 or so clones, with 65% to 85% occurring only once. Sequenced sample: peripheral blood. The receptor source for this set is a man aged 50 to 60 with active or convalescent COVID-19.

The chain is built from TRBV27 and TRBJ2-5; 7 bases map to TRBD2. J was trimmed by 2 bases and V by 6 bases; bases with no gene match: 9. This CDR3 contains 15 residues. CDR1 is MNHEY, CDR2 SMNVEV, per germline (reference sequence). Written as DNA, the CDR3 is TGTGCCAGCAGCCCCTGGGCTAGCGGACAAGAGACCCAGTACTTC. Its translation is CASSPWASGQETQYF.

The genes are TRBV5-1 and TRBJ1-1; D remains ambiguous. The CDR3 totals 12 residues. CDR1 and CDR2 from the germline V gene are SGHRS and YFSETQ. V was cut by 5 bases and J by 10 bases, with 15 bases left in between. The CDR3 DNA follows: TGCGCCAGCAGTCTCGAAGAGGGTCGAGCTTTCTTT. Its translation: CASSLEEGRAFF.

The chain uses TRBV12-3 or TRBV12-4 and TRBJ1-1; 7 bases line up with TRBD1. The CDR3 length is 12 residues. With V trimmed by 5 bases and J by 7 bases, 4 bases remained unmatched. Here the CDR3 reads CASSQGVDEAFF. As DNA, the CDR3 is TGTGCCAGCAGTCAGGGGGTGGATGAAGCTTTCTTT.

In this sample, this clone turned up a few times. The chain has TRBV5-4 and TRBJ2-7; 7 positions agree with TRBD2. After removal of 4 bases from V and 3 bases from J, the junction contained 4 bases not matched to a gene. Germline CDR1 SGHNT, CDR2 YYREEE (reference sequence). This CDR3 contains 13 residues. The CDR3 is CASSRDYHYEQYF. DNA of the CDR3: TGTGCCAGCAGCCGGGACTACCACTACGAGCAGTACTTC.

The chain carries TRBV7-8 and TRBJ1-2; D possibly corresponds to TRBD1 (6 bases). The CDR3 extends over 13 amino acids. Germline assignment: CDR1 SGHVS and CDR2 FQNEAQ. The V end lost 7 bases, the J end lost 2 bases, and 11 bases lay between the germline ends. CDR3 region: CASTVQGNYGYTF. CDR3 DNA sequence: TGTGCCAGCACCGTACAGGGAAACTATGGCTACACCTTC.

V usage is TRBV3-1 (or the pseudogene TRBV3-2) and J usage is TRBJ2-1; D may be TRBD2 (6 bases). The germline V gene has CDR1 LGHDT and CDR2 YNNKEL (reference sequence). The CDR3 is 15 amino acids. V was pared by 0 bases and J by 2 bases, with 8 bases between. This CDR3 is CASSQDRLAYNEQFF. DNA for the CDR3: TGTGCCAGCAGCCAAGACCGACTAGCCTACAATGAGCAGTTCTTC.

V and J are TRBV28 and TRBJ1-4; TRBD1 might be the D (5 bases). The CDR3 is 15 residues long. V lost 3 bases, J lost 6 bases, and 14 bases lay in between. Germline values: CDR1 MDHEN, CDR2 SYDVKM. CDR3 protein: CASSLGEGLDEKLFF. CDR3 DNA: TGTGCCAGCAGTTTGGGGGAGGGGTTGGATGAAAAACTGTTTTTT. Complete variable domain (other parts from reference TRBV28 and TRBJ1-4): DVKVTQSSRYLVKRTGEKVFLECVQDMDHENMFWYRQDPGLGLRLIYFSYDVKMKEKGDIPEGYSVSREKKERFSLILESASTNQTSMYLCASSLGEGLDEKLFFGSGTQLSVL.

V gene TRBV10-2 combines with J gene TRBJ2-1; 9 bases match TRBD2. The J segment lost 3 bases and the V segment lost 7 bases, leaving 4 bases of the junction unmatched. The CDR3 extends over 14 amino acids. Germline values: CDR1 WSHSY, CDR2 SAAADI. CDR3 sequence reads: CASITAGGYNEQFF. The CDR3 DNA is TGCGCCAGCATCACAGCGGGAGGCTACAATGAGCAGTTCTTC.

This chain joins TRBV10-3 and TRBJ2-1; D is perhaps TRBD2 (5 bases). This CDR3 is built from 12 residues. Germline CDR1 reads ENHRY; CDR2 reads SYGVKD. V was clipped by 9 bases and J by 3 bases, with 9 bases between them. The CDR3 is CAIRADYNEQFF. For the CDR3, the DNA is TGTGCCATTAGAGCGGACTACAATGAGCAGTTCTTC.

The rearrangement links TRBV3-1 (or the pseudogene TRBV3-2) to TRBJ1-6; maybe TRBD1 (6 bases). The V gene lost 1 base and the J gene lost 7 bases, with 8 bases spanning the gap. This CDR3 is 14 amino acids long. From germline, CDR1 is LGHDT and CDR2 YNNKEL (reference sequence). DNA for the CDR3: TGTGCCAGCAGCCAAGCAGGGGAAAATTCACCCCTCCACTTT. It encodes CASSQAGENSPLHF.

This chain joins TRBV11-3 and TRBJ2-3; 14 nucleotides match TRBD2. Per germline, CDR1 SGHNT and CDR2 YENEEA. The V and J ends lost 3 bases and 6 bases, in that order; junction bases with no gene match: 2. CDR3 length equals 15 residues. The CDR3 is CASSLGLAGADTQYF. Here the CDR3 DNA reads TGTGCCAGCAGCTTGGGACTAGCGGGAGCGGATACGCAGTATTTT.

The chain employs TRBV7-9 and TRBJ2-5; TRBD1 agrees at 10 bases. Germline V gives CDR1 SEHNR, CDR2 FQNEAQ (reference sequence). The junction had 11 bases not matched to a gene; V was cut back by 5 bases and J by 2 bases. This CDR3 contains 17 residues. The CDR3 sequence: CASSLGWGTGAQETQYF. The CDR3 DNA reads as TGTGCCAGCAGCCTAGGGTGGGGGACAGGGGCTCAAGAGACCCAGTACTTC. Complete variable domain (other parts from reference TRBV7-9 and TRBJ2-5): DTGVSQNPRHKITKRGQNVTFRCDPISEHNRLYWYRQTLGQGPEFLTYFQNEAQLEKSRLLSDRFSAERPKGSFSTLEIQRTEQGDSAMYLCASSLGWGTGAQETQYFGPGTRLLVL.

The chain couples TRBV2 to TRBJ1-2, with a possible D match to TRBD1 (5 bases). The length of the CDR3 is 14 residues. CDR1 is SNHLY and CDR2 is FYNNEI in the germline V gene. Trimming cost V 0 bases and J 2 bases, with 7 bases left between them. CDR3 in DNA: TGTGCCAGCAGTGAAGCTGGGGCCAACTATGGCTACACCTTC. This encodes CASSEAGANYGYTF.

The rearrangement links TRBV24-1 to TRBJ2-3, with TRBD1 matching 7 bases. V was clipped by 1 base and J by 1 base; unmatched bases: 4. This CDR3 region has 16 residues. In germline, CDR1 is KGHDR, CDR2 SFDVKD. DNA for the CDR3: TGTGCCACCAGTGATTTAACAGGGGTGGGCACAGATACGCAGTATTTT. Translation gives CATSDLTGVGTDTQYF.

This clone was found once. The J gene is TRBJ2-1, the V gene TRBV14, with 8 bases that match TRBD2. This CDR3 has 16 amino acids. V lost 3 bases, J lost 0 bases, and 4 bases stayed unmatched. CDR1 is SGHDN and CDR2 is FVKESK in the germline V gene. CDR3 in amino acids: CASSHGLALSYNEQFF. The CDR3 DNA is TGTGCCAGCAGCCACGGACTAGCTCTCTCCTACAATGAGCAGTTCTTC.

This clone was observed a few times. The rearrangement links TRBV6-5 to TRBJ1-5; 10 bases fit TRBD1. The CDR3 totals 15 residues. V was pared by 5 bases and J by 5 bases, with 6 bases of the junction left unmatched. Germline lookup yields CDR1 MNHEY and CDR2 SVGAGI. This CDR3 is CASSRRTGGDQPQHF. The CDR3 bases are TGTGCCAGCAGTAGACGGACAGGGGGTGATCAGCCCCAGCATTTT.

This clone was seen only once. The chain uses TRBV12-3 or TRBV12-4 and TRBJ2-1; D is ambiguous. This CDR3 has 13 amino acids. V lost 7 bases to trimming and J lost 1 base, with 8 bases between them. This CDR3 is CASTWRSYNEQFF. The CDR3 DNA follows: TGTGCCAGCACCTGGCGGTCCTACAATGAGCAGTTCTTC.

This chain uses TRBV4-1 with TRBJ2-7; TRBD2 agrees at 11 bases. Per germline, CDR1 MGHRA and CDR2 YSYEKL. CDR3 length: 17 residues. Germline trimming cut 1 base from V and 1 base from J; bases unmatched to any gene: 6. The CDR3 region is CASSQVATSGGSYEQYF. DNA for the CDR3: TGCGCCAGCAGCCAAGTCGCCACTAGCGGGGGTTCCTACGAGCAGTACTTC.

The chain carries TRBV7-8 and TRBJ2-1; TRBD2 matches at 9 bases. CDR1 and CDR2 (germline): SGHVS, FQNEAQ. With V trimmed by 5 bases and J by 8 bases, 10 bases remained unmatched. The CDR3 is made up of 15 amino acids. The CDR3 region has the DNA TGTGCCAGCAGCCCTCACAGGACTAGCGATGATGAGCAGTTCTTC. It encodes CASSPHRTSDDEQFF.

The chain employs TRBV9 and TRBJ1-6; a possible D gene is TRBD1 (6 bases). The germline V gene has CDR1 SGDLS and CDR2 YYNGEE. The CDR3 length is 14 residues. Trimming stripped 3 bases from V and 7 bases from J, with 11 bases between. CDR3 in amino acids: CASSAQGRNSPLHF. In nucleotides, the CDR3 is TGTGCCAGCAGCGCACAGGGTAGGAATTCACCCCTCCACTTT.

This clone has a single count. CDR3 residues: CAIGRTGGDQPQHF. CDR3 nucleotide sequence: TGTGCCATCGGCAGGACAGGGGGGGATCAGCCCCAGCATTTT. The J gene is TRBJ1-5, the V gene TRBV10-3; 10 bases line up with TRBD1. CDR1 is ENHRY and CDR2 is SYGVKD in the germline V gene. CDR3 length: 14 amino acids. J was trimmed by 5 bases and V by 8 bases; bases with no gene match: 6.

This chain uses TRBV5-6 with TRBJ2-1; 10 bases match TRBD2. Germline V gene sequence: CDR1 SGHDT, CDR2 YYEEEE. The junction had 11 bases not matched to a gene; V was cut back by 5 bases and J by 3 bases. The CDR3 extends over 17 amino acids. The CDR3 DNA sequence: TGTGCCAGCAGTCCCTCGAGGGCTAGCGGGGGCTACAATGAGCAGTTCTTC. Its protein product is CASSPSRASGGYNEQFF.